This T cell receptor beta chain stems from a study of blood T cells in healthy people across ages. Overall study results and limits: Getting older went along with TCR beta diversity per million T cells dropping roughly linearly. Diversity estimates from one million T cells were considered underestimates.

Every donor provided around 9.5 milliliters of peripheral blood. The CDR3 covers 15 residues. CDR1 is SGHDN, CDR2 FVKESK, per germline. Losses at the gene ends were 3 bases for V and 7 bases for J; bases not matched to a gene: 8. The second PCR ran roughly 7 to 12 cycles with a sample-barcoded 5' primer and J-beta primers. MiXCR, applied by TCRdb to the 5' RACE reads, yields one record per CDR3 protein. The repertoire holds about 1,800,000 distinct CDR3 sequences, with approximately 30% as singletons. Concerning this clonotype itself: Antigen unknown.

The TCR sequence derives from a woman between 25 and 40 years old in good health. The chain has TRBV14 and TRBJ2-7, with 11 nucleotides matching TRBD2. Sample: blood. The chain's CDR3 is CASSHRASGGYEQYF. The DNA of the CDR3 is TGTGCCAGCAGCCATCGGGCTAGCGGGGGGTATGAGCAGTACTTC. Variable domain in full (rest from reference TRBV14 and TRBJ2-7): EAGVTQFPSHSVIEKGQTVTLRCDPISGHDNLYWYRRVMGKEIKFLLHFVKESKQDESGMPNNRFLAERTGGTYSTLKVQPAELEDSGVYFCASSHRASGGYEQYFGPGTRLTVT.